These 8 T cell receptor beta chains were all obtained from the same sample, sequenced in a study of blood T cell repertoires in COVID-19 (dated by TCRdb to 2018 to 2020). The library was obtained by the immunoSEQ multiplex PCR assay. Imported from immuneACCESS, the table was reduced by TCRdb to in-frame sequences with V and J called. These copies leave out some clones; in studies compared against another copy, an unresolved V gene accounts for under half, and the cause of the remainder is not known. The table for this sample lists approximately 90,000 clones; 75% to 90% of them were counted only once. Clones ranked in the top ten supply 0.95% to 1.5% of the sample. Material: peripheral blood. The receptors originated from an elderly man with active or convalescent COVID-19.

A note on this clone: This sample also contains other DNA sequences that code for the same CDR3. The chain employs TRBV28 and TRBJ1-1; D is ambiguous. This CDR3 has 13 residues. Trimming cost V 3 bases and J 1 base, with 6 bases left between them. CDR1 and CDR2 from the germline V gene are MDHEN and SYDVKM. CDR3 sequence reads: CASSLAGNTEAFF. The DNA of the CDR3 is TGTGCCAGCAGTTTGGCGGGGAACACTGAAGCTTTCTTT.

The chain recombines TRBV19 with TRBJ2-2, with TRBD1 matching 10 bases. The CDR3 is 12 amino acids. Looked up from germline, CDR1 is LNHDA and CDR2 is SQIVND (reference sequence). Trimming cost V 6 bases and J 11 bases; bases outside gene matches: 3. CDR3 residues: CASRRTGGELFF. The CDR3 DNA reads TGTGCCAGTAGGAGGACAGGGGGAGAGCTGTTTTTT.

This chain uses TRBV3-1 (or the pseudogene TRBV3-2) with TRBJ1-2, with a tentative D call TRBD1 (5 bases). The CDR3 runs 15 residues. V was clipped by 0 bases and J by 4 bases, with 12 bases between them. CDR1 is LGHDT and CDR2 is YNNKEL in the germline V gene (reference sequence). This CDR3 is CASSQERRGLYGYTF. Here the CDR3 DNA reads TGTGCCAGCAGCCAAGAACGAAGGGGACTCTATGGCTACACCTTC.

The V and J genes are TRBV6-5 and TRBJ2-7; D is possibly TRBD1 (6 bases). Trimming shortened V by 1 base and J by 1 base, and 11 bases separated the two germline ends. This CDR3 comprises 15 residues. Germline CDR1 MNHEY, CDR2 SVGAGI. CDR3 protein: CASSYWKTGSYEQYF. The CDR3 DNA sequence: TGTGCCAGCAGTTACTGGAAGACAGGATCCTACGAGCAGTACTTC.

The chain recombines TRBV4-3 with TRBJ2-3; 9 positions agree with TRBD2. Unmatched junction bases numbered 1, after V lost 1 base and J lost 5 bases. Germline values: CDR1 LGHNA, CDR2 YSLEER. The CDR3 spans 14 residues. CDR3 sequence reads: CASSQGTSVDTQYF. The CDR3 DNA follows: TGCGCCAGCAGCCAAGGGACTAGCGTAGATACGCAGTATTTT.

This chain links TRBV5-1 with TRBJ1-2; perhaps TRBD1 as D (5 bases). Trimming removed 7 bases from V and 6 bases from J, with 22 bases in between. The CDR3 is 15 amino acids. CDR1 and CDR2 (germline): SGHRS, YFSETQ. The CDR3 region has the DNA TGCGCCAGCTCAGAGATGGGGCCTCCGGTGGATGGCTACACCTTC. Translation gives CASSEMGPPVDGYTF.

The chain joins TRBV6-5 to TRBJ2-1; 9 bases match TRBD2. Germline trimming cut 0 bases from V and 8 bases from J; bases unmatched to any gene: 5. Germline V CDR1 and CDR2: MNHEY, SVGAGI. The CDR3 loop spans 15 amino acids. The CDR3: CASSYSGGRAHEQFF. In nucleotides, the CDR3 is TGTGCCAGCAGTTACTCGGGCGGGAGGGCGCATGAGCAGTTCTTC.

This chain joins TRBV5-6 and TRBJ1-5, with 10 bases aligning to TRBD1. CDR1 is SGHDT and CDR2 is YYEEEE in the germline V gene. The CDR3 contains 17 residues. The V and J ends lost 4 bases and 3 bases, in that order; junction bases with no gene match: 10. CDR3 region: CASSPGQGRLNNQPQHF. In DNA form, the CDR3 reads TGTGCCAGCAGCCCGGGACAGGGGAGGTTGAACAATCAGCCCCAGCATTTT. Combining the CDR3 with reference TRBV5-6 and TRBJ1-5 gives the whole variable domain DAGVTQSPTHLIKTRGQQVTLRCSPKSGHDTVSWYQQALGQGPQFIFQYYEEEERQRGNFPDRFSGHQFPNYSSELNVNALLLGDSALYLCASSPGQGRLNNQPQHFGDGTRLSIL.